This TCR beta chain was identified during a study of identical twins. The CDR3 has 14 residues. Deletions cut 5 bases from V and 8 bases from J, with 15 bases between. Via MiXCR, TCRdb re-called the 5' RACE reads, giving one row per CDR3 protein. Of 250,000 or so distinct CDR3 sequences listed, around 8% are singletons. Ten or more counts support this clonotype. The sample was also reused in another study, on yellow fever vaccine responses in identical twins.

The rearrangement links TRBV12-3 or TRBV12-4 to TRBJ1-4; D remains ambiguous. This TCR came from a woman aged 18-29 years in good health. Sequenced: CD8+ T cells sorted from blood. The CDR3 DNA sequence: TGTGCCAGCAGTCCCGCTATTGGCCCGGAAAAACTGTTTTTT. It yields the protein CASSPAIGPEKLFF.